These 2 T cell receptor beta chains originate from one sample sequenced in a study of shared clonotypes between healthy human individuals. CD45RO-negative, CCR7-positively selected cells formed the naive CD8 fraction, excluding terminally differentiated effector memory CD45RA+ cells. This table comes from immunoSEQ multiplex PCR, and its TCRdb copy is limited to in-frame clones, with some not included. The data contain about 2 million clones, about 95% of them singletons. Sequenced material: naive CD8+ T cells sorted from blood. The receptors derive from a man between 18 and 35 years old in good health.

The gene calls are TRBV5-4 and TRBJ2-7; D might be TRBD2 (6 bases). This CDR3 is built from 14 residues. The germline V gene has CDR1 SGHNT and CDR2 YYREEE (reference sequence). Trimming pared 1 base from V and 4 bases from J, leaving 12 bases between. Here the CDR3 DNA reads TGTGCCAGCAGCTTGACAGCGGGCCTTTACGAGCAGTACTTC. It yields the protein CASSLTAGLYEQYF.

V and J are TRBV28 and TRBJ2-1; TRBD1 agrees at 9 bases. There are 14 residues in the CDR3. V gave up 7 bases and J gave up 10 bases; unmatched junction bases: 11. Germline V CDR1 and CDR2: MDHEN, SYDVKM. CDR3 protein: CASNKRDRAVEQFF. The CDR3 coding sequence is TGTGCCAGCAATAAACGGGACAGGGCGGTCGAGCAGTTCTTC.